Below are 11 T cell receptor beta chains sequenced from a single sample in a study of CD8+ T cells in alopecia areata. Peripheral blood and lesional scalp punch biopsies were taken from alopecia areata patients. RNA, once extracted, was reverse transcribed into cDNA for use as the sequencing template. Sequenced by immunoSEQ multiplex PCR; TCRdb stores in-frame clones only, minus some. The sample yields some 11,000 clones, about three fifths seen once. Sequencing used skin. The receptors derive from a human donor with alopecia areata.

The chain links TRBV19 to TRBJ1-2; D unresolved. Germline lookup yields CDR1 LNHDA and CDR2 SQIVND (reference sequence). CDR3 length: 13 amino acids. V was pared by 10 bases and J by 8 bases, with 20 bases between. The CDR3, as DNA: TGTGCCACAGCCCTCGGGCTCCTTGGGGGCTACACCTTC. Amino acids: CATALGLLGGYTF.

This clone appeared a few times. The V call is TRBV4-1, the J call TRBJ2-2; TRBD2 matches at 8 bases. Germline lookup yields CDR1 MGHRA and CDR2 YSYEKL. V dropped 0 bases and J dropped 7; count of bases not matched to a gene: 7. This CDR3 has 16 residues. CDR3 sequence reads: CASSQDSGRNVGELFF. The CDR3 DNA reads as TGCGCCAGCAGCCAAGACAGCGGGAGAAATGTCGGGGAGCTGTTTTTT.

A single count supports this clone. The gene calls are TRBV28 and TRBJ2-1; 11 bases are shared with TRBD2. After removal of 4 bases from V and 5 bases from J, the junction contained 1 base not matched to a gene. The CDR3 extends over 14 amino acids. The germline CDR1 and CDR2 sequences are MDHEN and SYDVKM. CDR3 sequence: CASSSSGRHNEQFF. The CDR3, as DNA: TGTGCCAGCAGTTCTAGCGGGAGGCACAATGAGCAGTTCTTC.

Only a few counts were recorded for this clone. Here the CDR3 DNA reads TGTGCCAGTAGCTCCGGCCTGGACAGGGGGTTCTACACCTTC. Its translation: CASSSGLDRGFYTF. This chain uses TRBV19 with TRBJ1-2; 10 nucleotides line up with TRBD1. The length of the CDR3 is 14 residues. Germline V gives CDR1 LNHDA, CDR2 SQIVND (reference sequence). J was trimmed by 10 bases and V by 6 bases; bases with no gene match: 11.

CDR3 residues: CAISDGWTGVAKNIQYF. In DNA form, the CDR3 reads TGTGCCATCAGTGACGGATGGACGGGAGTAGCCAAAAACATTCAGTACTTC. The chain links TRBV10-3 to TRBJ2-4; maybe TRBD2 (6 bases). V was pared by 3 bases and J by 0 bases, with 15 bases between. CDR1 is ENHRY and CDR2 is SYGVKD in the germline V gene. The length of the CDR3 is 17 residues.

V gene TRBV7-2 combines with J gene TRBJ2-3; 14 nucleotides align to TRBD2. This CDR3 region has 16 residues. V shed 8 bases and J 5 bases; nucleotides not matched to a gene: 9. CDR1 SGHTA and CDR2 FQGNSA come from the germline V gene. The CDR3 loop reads CASGQSGTSGRDTQYF. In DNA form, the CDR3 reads TGTGCCAGCGGACAATCTGGGACTAGCGGGAGAGATACGCAGTATTTT. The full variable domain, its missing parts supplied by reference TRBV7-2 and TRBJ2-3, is GAGVSQSPSNKVTEKGKDVELRCDPISGHTALYWYRQSLGQGLEFLIYFQGNSAPDKSGLPSDRFSAERTGGSVSTLTIQRTQQEDSAVYLCASGQSGTSGRDTQYFGPGTRLTVL.

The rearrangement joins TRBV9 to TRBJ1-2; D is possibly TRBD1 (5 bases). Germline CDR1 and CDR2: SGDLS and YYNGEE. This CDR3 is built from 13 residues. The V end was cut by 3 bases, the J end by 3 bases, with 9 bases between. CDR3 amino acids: CASSGGKDYGYTF. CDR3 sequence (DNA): TGTGCCAGCAGCGGGGGGAAGGACTATGGCTACACCTTC.

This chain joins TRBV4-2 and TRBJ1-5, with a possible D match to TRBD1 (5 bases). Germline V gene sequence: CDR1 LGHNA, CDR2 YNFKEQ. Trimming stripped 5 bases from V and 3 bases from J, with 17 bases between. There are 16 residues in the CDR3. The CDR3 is CASSLGPGRINQPQHF. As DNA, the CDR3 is TGTGCCAGCAGCTTAGGTCCAGGGCGCATCAATCAGCCCCAGCATTTT.

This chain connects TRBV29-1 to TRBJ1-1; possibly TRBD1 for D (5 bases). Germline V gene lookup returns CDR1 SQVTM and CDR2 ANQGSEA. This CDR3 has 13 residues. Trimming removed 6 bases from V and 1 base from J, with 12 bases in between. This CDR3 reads CSVSPGQNTEAFF. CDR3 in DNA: TGCAGCGTCTCCCCGGGGCAGAACACTGAAGCTTTCTTT.

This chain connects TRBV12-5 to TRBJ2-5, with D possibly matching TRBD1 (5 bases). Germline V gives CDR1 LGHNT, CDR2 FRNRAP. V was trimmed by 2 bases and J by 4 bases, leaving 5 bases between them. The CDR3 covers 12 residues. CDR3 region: CASGLTGETQYF. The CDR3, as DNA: TGTGCTAGTGGTTTGACAGGAGAGACCCAGTACTTC. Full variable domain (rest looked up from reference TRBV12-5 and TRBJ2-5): DARVTQTPRHKVTEMGQEVTMRCQPILGHNTVFWYRQTMMQGLELLAYFRNRAPLDDSGMPKDRFSAEMPDATLATLKIQPSEPRDSAVYFCASGLTGETQYFGPGTRLLVL.

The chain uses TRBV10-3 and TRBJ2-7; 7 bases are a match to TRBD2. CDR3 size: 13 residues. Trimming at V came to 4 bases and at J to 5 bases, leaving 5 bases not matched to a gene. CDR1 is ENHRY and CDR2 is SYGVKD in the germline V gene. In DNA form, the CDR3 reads TGTGCCATCAGTGGGGGAGGGAGCAACGAGCAGTACTTC. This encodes CAISGGGSNEQYF.